This T cell receptor (beta chain) was identified in a study of blood T cell repertoires in COVID-19. About the study: T cells, B-cell-depleted T cells, or PBMCs provided the cDNA or gDNA that served as material.

Generated by immunoSEQ multiplex PCR, the TCRdb table keeps only in-frame clones and is missing some. The table has over 85,000 clones, around 90% seen once; the top ten hold approximately 3.4%. Trimming at V came to 8 bases and at J to 1 base, leaving 5 bases not matched to a gene. CDR1 and CDR2 (germline): MNHEY, SVGAGI. The CDR3 is 14 amino acids. The V and J genes are TRBV6-5 and TRBJ2-3; 8 nucleotides agree with TRBD2. This sequence was found in a woman in her fifties or sixties with acute or convalescent COVID-19. The sequenced sample consisted of peripheral blood. CDR3 loop: CASRVTSGTDTQYF. The CDR3 region has the DNA TGTGCCAGCCGGGTGACTAGCGGCACAGATACGCAGTATTTT.